These 19 T cell receptor delta chains came from one sample sequenced in a study of γδ T cells in repeated Plasmodium falciparum infection. Vgamma9/Vdelta2+ and Vdelta2-negative gammadelta T cells were flow-sorted from PBMC for bulk sequencing. TCRdb re-analyzed the multiplex PCR reads via CATT. The data show 85,000 to 90,000 delta-chain clones, with about 1.5% seen just once and about 10% held by the top ten. The sequencing sample was made of gamma-delta T cells from blood. These receptors were collected from a pool of human donors (malaria-infected and uninfected, not separated).

This clone was observed many times. A far larger clone is off by one base, so a read error is likely. In the same sample, other DNA sequences code for this CDR3. The chain carries TRDV2 and TRDJ1; D is possibly TRDD3 (6 bases). This CDR3 has 18 amino acids. V dropped 0 bases and J dropped 2 bases, with 21 bases sitting between them. Germline-derived CDR1 and CDR2 are GEAIGNYY and EKD. The CDR3 sequence: CACDTLSPRDTGTDKLIF. CDR3 coding DNA: TGTGCCTGTGACACCCTTTCACCAAGAGATACGGGGACCGATAAACTCATCTTT.

This clone showed up just a few times. TCRdb shows a much larger clone's protein in place of this DNA's translation, and the two differ at residue 11, likely through a read error; the protein shown is translated from the DNA. The V call is TRDV1, the J call TRDJ1, with 7 bases aligning to TRDD2. Germline assignment: CDR1 TSWWSYY and CDR2 QGS. Germline trimming cut 5 bases from V and 1 base from J; bases unmatched to any gene: 25. The CDR3 runs 21 residues. CDR3 loop: CALGIERGSYMPLRGTDKLIF. The CDR3 nucleotides read TGTGCTCTTGGGATAGAACGCGGTTCCTACATGCCCCTTAGGGGCACCGATAAACTCATCTTT.

Remarks on this clone: The TCRdb protein, from a much larger clone, departs from this DNA's translation at residue 6, likely by read error; the protein shown derives from the DNA. The chain uses TRDV3 and TRDJ1, with TRDD3 as a possible D gene (6 bases). Germline values: CDR1 TVYSNPD, CDR2 GDNSRS (reference sequence). The CDR3 totals 14 residues. The V end lost 2 bases, the J end lost 0 bases, and 13 bases lay between the germline ends. This CDR3 is CAFSPWGYTDKLIF. The CDR3 DNA reads as TGTGCCTTTTCCCCATGGGGATACACCGATAAACTCATCTTT. Looking up the rest from reference TRDV3 and TRDJ1 gives the full variable domain: CDKVTQSSPDQTVASGSEVVLLCTYDTVYSNPDLFWYRIRPDYSFQFVFYGDNSRSEGADFTQGRFSVKHILTQKAFHLVISPVRTEDSATYYCAFSPWGYTDKLIFGKGTRVTVEP.

This clone has more than one count but fewer than ten. Only one base separates this from a far larger clonotype, so it likely reflects a read error. In the same sample, other DNA sequences code for this CDR3. The chain employs TRDV1 and TRDJ1; 13 nucleotides align to TRDD3. The CDR3 spans 23 residues. The V gene's germline CDR1 is TSWWSYY and CDR2 QGS. With V trimmed by 1 base and J by 0 bases, 20 bases remained unmatched. The CDR3 loop is CALGEQPCTGGYADVLYTDKLIF. The CDR3 bases are TGTGCTCTTGGGGAACAGCCTTGTACTGGGGGATACGCTGATGTGCTATACACCGATAAACTCATCTTT.

Note on this clone: This is likely an artifact of a read error, given a far larger clone one base away. The sample contains more than one DNA sequence encoding this CDR3. CDR3 in DNA: TGTGCTCTTGGAGAATCTACCCTAAAGAAGCCAGGCGCCCTTTTACTATCATACACCGATAAACTCATCTTT. It encodes CALGESTLKKPGALLLSYTDKLIF. The V call is TRDV1, the J call TRDJ1; unclear D gene. V was pared by 6 bases and J by 0 bases, with 41 bases between. The CDR3 consists of 24 residues. The germline gives CDR1 TSWWSYY, CDR2 QGS.

By sample fraction, this clone is medium-sized. Other DNA sequences in the sample encode the same CDR3. This sequence joins TRDV1 and TRDJ1; D is undetermined. This CDR3 is built from 11 residues. CDR1 and CDR2 (germline): TSWWSYY, QGS. Trimming removed 1 base from V and 7 bases from J, with 4 bases in between. The CDR3 sequence: CALGEHTKLIF. CDR3 bases: TGTGCTCTTGGGGAACATACTAAACTCATCTTT.

This clone has just a few counts. Since a far larger clone is one base different, this is likely a read error. Different DNA sequences within this sample yield the same CDR3. The chain recombines TRDV2 with TRDJ2; D possibly corresponds to TRDD3 (6 bases). No J segment appears in TCRdb, so it was assigned here by matching the sequence to germline. Deletions cut 0 bases from V and 2 bases from J, with 21 bases between. The CDR3 consists of 19 residues. Germline loops: CDR1 GEAIGNYY, CDR2 EKD. The CDR3 region is CACDTRFWGLPALTAQLFF. For the CDR3, the DNA is TGTGCCTGTGACACCAGATTTTGGGGGCTACCCGCCTTGACAGCACAACTCTTCTTT.

In its sample, this clone was seen a few times. This DNA translates differently at residue 17 from the TCRdb protein, which is that of a much larger clone; a read error is likely, and the protein shown is the DNA's own translation. The chain carries TRDV2 and TRDJ1; 8 positions match TRDD3. The V and J ends lost 0 bases and 3 bases, in that order; junction bases with no gene match: 26. Per the germline V gene, CDR1 is GEAIGNYY and CDR2 is EKD. The CDR3 is made up of 22 amino acids. The CDR3 coding sequence is TGTGCCTGTGACACCTACTGGGGGGACCCGAGAGGCCCCCGAAAGGACGCCGATAAACTCATCTTT. Translation gives CACDTYWGDPRGPRKDADKLIF.

This clone was detected many times. TCRdb's protein for this DNA is that of a much larger clone and differs from the translation at residue 11, likely a read error; the protein shown is the DNA translation. The chain couples TRDV3 to TRDJ1; 8 positions agree with TRDD3. V shed 2 bases, J shed 5 bases, and the junction held 16 bases outside the gene matches. CDR3 length: 16 residues. Per germline, CDR1 TVYSNPD and CDR2 GDNSRS (reference sequence). The CDR3 sequence: CAFSTTVAGGPDKLIF. Written as DNA, the CDR3 is TGTGCCTTTTCAACTACGGTTGCTGGGGGACCAGATAAACTCATCTTT.

This clone appeared a few times. TCRdb attributes to this sequence the protein of a much larger clone, which differs from the DNA translation at residue 5; a read error is likely, and the protein displayed is translated from the DNA. This chain uses TRDV2 with TRDJ1; no definite D call. The CDR3 length is 14 residues. The V gene lost 3 bases and the J gene lost 7 bases, with 17 bases spanning the gap. From germline, CDR1 is GEAIGNYY and CDR2 EKD. Written as DNA, the CDR3 is TGTGCCTGTGACCCCTTAATGGGAGAATCTAAACTCATCTTT. Its protein product is CACDPLMGESKLIF.

Only a few counts were recorded for this clone. This likely traces to a read error, being one base from a far larger clone. The sample holds other DNA sequences that translate to the same CDR3. The CDR3 bases are TGTGCTCTTGGGGAAGTGGGTGGGATCCCATCCTACACCGATAAACTCATCTTT. Translating it yields CALGEVGGIPSYTDKLIF. This chain joins TRDV1 and TRDJ1, with a tentative D call TRDD3 (5 bases). No J gene is reported in TCRdb; it was inferred here by comparing the DNA with germline. The germline V gene has CDR1 TSWWSYY and CDR2 QGS. The CDR3 contains 18 residues. Trimming pared 2 bases from V and 0 bases from J, leaving 19 bases between.

For this clone: A read error likely explains why the TCRdb protein, taken from a much larger clone, differs from this DNA's translation at residue 9; the protein shown is translated from the DNA. This sequence joins TRDV2 and TRDJ1, with TRDD3 matching over 8 bases. The J gene, left out of TCRdb, was set here by checking the DNA against germline. Trimming removed 0 bases from V and 8 bases from J; junction bases left unmatched: 16. The CDR3 length is 17 residues. The germline CDR1 and CDR2 sequences are GEAIGNYY and EKD. This CDR3 reads CACDTVGLAGGVQKLIF. The CDR3, as DNA: TGTGCCTGTGACACCGTGGGGTTAGCTGGGGGAGTACAAAAACTCATCTTT.

This clone was found a few times. TCRdb's listed protein matches a much larger clone and diverges from this DNA's translation at residue 10, likely through a read error; the protein shown comes from the DNA. J is TRDJ1 and V is TRDV2; TRDD3 matches 8 bases. TCRdb is silent on the J gene; assignment here came from matching the DNA to germline. This CDR3 has 14 residues. The V gene's germline CDR1 is GEAIGNYY and CDR2 EKD. V lost 2 bases to trimming and J lost 7 bases; unmatched junction nucleotides: 8. CDR3 in amino acids: CACDNLGDYGKLIF. The CDR3 bases are TGTGCCTGTGACAATCTGGGGGACTACGGTAAACTCATCTTT.

This clone was observed at least ten times. V and J are TRDV1 and TRDJ1; TRDD3 agrees at 8 bases. V was pared by 5 bases and J by 0 bases, with 23 bases of the junction left unmatched. The V gene's germline CDR1 is TSWWSYY and CDR2 QGS. CDR3 length equals 21 residues. The CDR3 reads CALGNFPKKPSFGGYTDKLIF. In DNA form, the CDR3 reads TGTGCTCTTGGGAACTTCCCCAAAAAACCTAGTTTTGGGGGATACACCGATAAACTCATCTTT.

The CDR3 region has the DNA TGTGCTCTTGGGGGACACGGGGACCCTACGCGATACGCGTGGGTGCGGCTCATCTTT. Its protein is CALGGHGDPTRYAWVRLIF. The V segment is TRDV1, and no J call was made; the DNA was not compared with TRDD3, the D call given in the table. The CDR3 extends over 19 amino acids. CDR1 is TSWWSYY, CDR2 QGS, per germline.

At least ten counts were recorded for this clone. Translating this DNA gives a protein that differs at residue 12 from the TCRdb one, which belongs to a much larger clone; a read error is likely, and the protein shown is this translation. The chain combines TRDV2 with TRDJ1, with TRDD3 as a possible D gene (5 bases). This CDR3 has 15 residues. Germline V gene lookup returns CDR1 GEAIGNYY and CDR2 EKD. Written as DNA, the CDR3 is TGTGCCTGTGAACGACTCGGGATGAACACCGATAGACTCATCTTT. Encoded protein: CACERLGMNTDRLIF.

This clone was observed a handful of times. TCRdb has a much larger clone's protein, which differs at residue 16 from the translation of this DNA, likely because of a read error; what is shown is the protein translated from the DNA. The rearrangement links TRDV1 to TRDJ1, with TRDD3 identical over 7 bases. TCRdb records no J gene; here it was assigned by comparing the DNA to germline. The CDR3 is made up of 20 amino acids. Germline values: CDR1 TSWWSYY, CDR2 QGS. The CDR3 nucleotides are TGTGCTCTTGGGACCACCGTTAAGAACTGGGGATTTTCGTACACCGGTAAACTCATCTTT. Protein sequence: CALGTTVKNWGFSYTGKLIF.

A few counts support this clone. This likely traces to a read error, being one base from a far larger clone. The sample carries other DNA sequences with the same CDR3. The V gene is TRDV1; the J gene was not called; the D call TRDD3 from the table was never checked on the DNA. The CDR3 runs to 21 residues. In germline, CDR1 is TSWWSYY, CDR2 QGS. The CDR3 loop reads CALGIEIPLRRSGGYAPRLIF. CDR3 in DNA: TGTGCCCTTGGTATAGAAATCCCACTTCGGCGTAGTGGGGGATACGCACCAAGGCTCATCTTT.

On this clone: The amino acid sequence in TCRdb belongs to a much larger clone and departs from this DNA's translation at residue 5, likely a sequencing read error; the sequence shown is translated from the DNA. This sequence joins TRDV2 and TRDJ1; 10 nucleotides line up with TRDD3. The J gene comes from matching the DNA to germline here; TCRdb lacks it. The CDR3 has 25 residues. CDR1 is GEAIGNYY and CDR2 is EKD in the germline V gene. V shed 3 bases, J shed 1 base, and the junction held 34 bases outside the gene matches. DNA for the CDR3: TGTGCCTGTGACTCCGTCGGTCTGGGGGGATACGCGGCGAACCGCGTATCCGAGACCACCGATAAACTCATCTTT. Amino acids: CACDSVGLGGYAANRVSETTDKLIF.